A selection of T cell receptor beta chains follows, all from one sample in a study of blood T cells in healthy people across ages. TCRdb independently ran MiXCR on the 5' RACE reads; one entry per CDR3 protein. Of 500,000 to 700,000 distinct CDR3 sequences in the sample, about 30% were seen once. The sequenced sample consisted of blood. The source is a woman older than 75 in good health. Both conserved end residues are part of each CDR3. The D gene is left open where the match is weak. Size is stated for part of the rows, as once, few or many counts, or as a class when the clone is expanded.

size	V	J	D	DNA	CDR3
many	TRBV4-2	TRBJ2-7	.	TGTGCCAGCAGCCGACGACACCCAACGCACTACGAGCAGTACTTC	CASSRRHPTHYEQYF
many	TRBV20-1	TRBJ2-5	TRBD2	TGCAGTGCTAGAGATCCCAGGTCTAGCGGGACCAGGTACCAAGAGACCCAGTACTTC	CSARDPRSSGTRYQETQYF
.	TRBV6-2/TRBV6-3	TRBJ2-1	.	TGTGCCAGCAGTTACTCAGGACGGCCGACTCACAATGAGCAGTTCTTC	CASSYSGRPTHNEQFF
many	TRBV2	TRBJ2-7	.	TGTGCCAGCAGGGATATTACCTACGAGCAGTACTTC	CASRDITYEQYF
few	TRBV5-5	TRBJ2-1	TRBD1	TGTGCCAGCAGCGTGGATACGACAGGGGGCAGGGAGCAGTTCTTC	CASSVDTTGGREQFF
many	TRBV12-3/TRBV12-4	TRBJ2-1	TRBD2	TGTGCCAGCAGGGCCCTCTCAGCGGGGGGTACGAATGAGCAGTTCTTC	CASRALSAGGTNEQFF
few	TRBV30	TRBJ1-1	.	TGTGCCTGGAGTGTATTCGGGGGGGACCTCTTCGATCCCGACACTGAAGCTTTCTTT	CAWSVFGGDLFDPDTEAFF
.	TRBV30	TRBJ1-1	.	TGTGCCTGGTCCCCAGGACGGAGGAACACTGAAGCTTTCTTT	CAWSPGRRNTEAFF
.	TRBV20-1	TRBJ1-2	TRBD1	TGCAGTGCCCGGACAGGCAGGAACTATGGCTACACCTTC	CSARTGRNYGYTF
many	TRBV5-1	TRBJ2-3	.	TGCGCCAGCAGCTTGACTACCAGCACAGATACGCAGTATTTT	CASSLTTSTDTQYF
many	TRBV29-1	TRBJ2-7	TRBD1	TGCAGCGTAGGGACAGGGGTTTCCTACGAGCAGTACTTC	CSVGTGVSYEQYF
.	TRBV20-1	TRBJ1-5	TRBD1	TGCAGTGCTAGTGGACAGGGGGCAAGACAGCCCCAGCATTTT	CSASGQGARQPQHF
many	TRBV30	TRBJ2-3	TRBD2	TGTGCCTGGAGGACACTAGCGGATACGCAGTATTTT	CAWRTLADTQYF
many	TRBV5-1	TRBJ1-2	.	TGCGCCAGCAGCTCATCGACGGTCTATGGCTACACCTTC	CASSSSTVYGYTF
once	TRBV27	TRBJ2-7	TRBD1	TGTGCCAGCAGTTATCCGGGACAGAAACCCTACGAGCAGTACTTC	CASSYPGQKPYEQYF
.	TRBV6-1	TRBJ1-6	.	TGTGTCAGCAACAGATGGGATTCACCCCTCCACTTT	CVSNRWDSPLHF
few	TRBV5-1	TRBJ1-3	.	TGCGCCAGCAGCCAGTCTTACTCTGGAAACACCATATATTTT	CASSQSYSGNTIYF
few	TRBV6-1	TRBJ1-6	.	TGTGCCAGCAGTGAAAAGGGGGAAGGGCCCCTCCACTTT	CASSEKGEGPLHF
many	TRBV7-9	TRBJ2-1	.	TGTGCCAGCAGCTTATATAGCAATGAGCAGTTCTTC	CASSLYSNEQFF
.	TRBV5-4	TRBJ2-1	.	TGTGCCAGCACCCGAGGGGTTCCTGGCAATGAGCAGTTCTTC	CASTRGVPGNEQFF
.	TRBV7-2	TRBJ1-1	.	TGTGCCAGCAGCCCCACCCAGCTTGAAGCTTTCTTT	CASSPTQLEAFF
many	TRBV12-3/TRBV12-4	TRBJ1-2	TRBD1	TGTGCCAGCAGTTCTATCAGGGGGAACTATGGCTACACCTTC	CASSSIRGNYGYTF
many	TRBV6-1	TRBJ1-2	.	TGTGCCAGCAGACCCTCACAAAACTATGGCTACACCTTC	CASRPSQNYGYTF
many	TRBV7-9	TRBJ2-7	.	TGTGCCAGCAGCGCTTCAGGACAGCCACCCTACGAGCAGTACTTC	CASSASGQPPYEQYF
many	TRBV5-5	TRBJ2-5	TRBD1	TGTGCCACTGCCCAGGGGGCTCGGGAGACCCAGTACTTC	CATAQGARETQYF
few	TRBV12-5	TRBJ1-1	.	TGTGCTAGTGGTTTGGGTACGGGTAAGGGGTTCGCTGAAGCTTTCTTT	CASGLGTGKGFAEAFF
few	TRBV16	TRBJ2-5	.	TGTGCCAGCAGCCAATCCAGGGGTGGAGAGACCCAGTACTTC	CASSQSRGGETQYF
few	TRBV6-2/TRBV6-3	TRBJ1-5	.	TGTGCCAGCAGTTTTGACGGGGCCCAGCCCCAGCATTTT	CASSFDGAQPQHF
many	TRBV7-3	TRBJ2-3	TRBD2	TGTGCCAGCAGCTTGTTAGCGGGGTTTAGCACAGATACGCAGTATTTT	CASSLLAGFSTDTQYF
.	TRBV7-2	TRBJ2-5	.	TGTGCCAGCTTACACGGGACGGTTTCTGAAGAGACCCAGTACTTC	CASLHGTVSEETQYF
many	TRBV7-9	TRBJ1-6	.	TGTGCCAGCAGCCGTGTTTCCGGGACAAGTAATTCACCCCTCCACTTT	CASSRVSGTSNSPLHF
many	TRBV5-1	TRBJ1-1	.	TGCGCCAGCAGCGACGGGCCAGGAGCTTTCTTT	CASSDGPGAFF
many	TRBV7-2	TRBJ2-3	.	TGTGCCAGCAGCATCCGGGGGCGGGGGACAGATACGCAGTATTTT	CASSIRGRGTDTQYF
many	TRBV4-1	TRBJ2-4	.	TGCGCCAGCAGCCAAGATGGCTTCCTTATGGCGGGTCAGTACTTC	CASSQDGFLMAGQYF
.	TRBV7-8	TRBJ1-5	.	TGTGCCAGCAGCCCCTTAGGGGGGGACCTAAGCAATCAGCCCCAGCATTTT	CASSPLGGDLSNQPQHF
many	TRBV12-3/TRBV12-4	TRBJ1-4	.	TGTGCCAGCAGTTTACGACGGATTAATGAAAAACTGTTTTTT	CASSLRRINEKLFF
once	TRBV15	TRBJ2-3	.	TGTGCCACCAGCAGAGAGGGGCGGGGACTCACAGATACGCAGTATTTT	CATSREGRGLTDTQYF
.	TRBV24-1	TRBJ2-3	.	TGTGCCGCCAGTGGCTCCCGAGGGGACCCAGGCGCAGGTACGCAGTATTTT	CAASGSRGDPGAGTQYF
few	TRBV3-1	TRBJ1-4	.	TGTGCCAGCAGCCCGAGACAGGTCGCAAAACTGTTTTTT	CASSPRQVAKLFF
few	TRBV5-1	TRBJ2-7	TRBD2	TGCGCCAGCAGCCAGGGGGGACTAGCGGGTTACAATGAGCAGTACTTC	CASSQGGLAGYNEQYF
many	TRBV4-2	TRBJ2-5	.	TGTGCCAGCAGCCACGAGCTCAGGGAGACCCAGTACTTC	CASSHELRETQYF
few	TRBV2	TRBJ1-5	.	TGTGCCAGCAGTGAGGCTCGTCAGCCCCAGCATTTT	CASSEARQPQHF
.	TRBV3-1	TRBJ2-3	TRBD2	TGTGCCAGCAGCCAAGATCTAAGCGGGGGGGCACGAAATGCGCAGTATTTT	CASSQDLSGGARNAQYF
few	TRBV4-3	TRBJ1-6	.	TGCGCCAGCAGCCAAGAGGATCCAGGGAGGGGTTCACCCCTCCACTTT	CASSQEDPGRGSPLHF
many	TRBV29-1	TRBJ2-1	.	TGCAGCGTTGTTTCGGGTTACAATGAGCAGTTCTTC	CSVVSGYNEQFF
many	TRBV20-1	TRBJ1-5	.	TGCAGTGCTAGTGGAGGGACGGGCAATCAGCCCCAGCATTTT	CSASGGTGNQPQHF
.	TRBV4-1	TRBJ1-2	.	TGCGCCAGCAGACCCCCCGGGGCCTATGGCTACACCTTC	CASRPPGAYGYTF
many	TRBV5-5	TRBJ2-3	.	TGTGCCAGCAGCCCCCGGACACTCGGGGCCACAGATACGCAGTATTTT	CASSPRTLGATDTQYF
once	TRBV7-2	TRBJ2-7	.	TGTGCCAGCAGCTCCCCAAGGTTAACCCAGGGCGCCTCCTACAATGAGCAGTACTTC	CASSSPRLTQGASYNEQYF
many	TRBV9	TRBJ2-1	.	TGTGCCAGCAGCGTAACTGCTAGCCTTAGCTCCTACAATGAGCAGTTCTTC	CASSVTASLSSYNEQFF
.	TRBV4-1	TRBJ2-1	.	TGCGCCAGCAGCCAAATCCCGGGCAATGAGCAGTTCTTC	CASSQIPGNEQFF
many	TRBV4-3	TRBJ2-1	TRBD2	TGCGCCAGCAGCCAAGATCTTGCTAGCGGGTACAATGAGCAGTTCTTC	CASSQDLASGYNEQFF
.	TRBV29-1	TRBJ1-1	TRBD1	TGCAGCGCCGACAGGGACGACACTGAGGCTTTCTTT	CSADRDDTEAFF
few	TRBV11-2	TRBJ2-3	.	TGTGCCAGCAGCCCAGGGGTCTTCACAGATGCGCAGTATTTT	CASSPGVFTDAQYF
.	TRBV7-9	TRBJ2-6	TRBD1	TGTGCCAGCAGCCCTTATGGCAGGGGGCGCGTAACCGGGGCCAACGTCCTGACTTTC	CASSPYGRGRVTGANVLTF
few	TRBV6-1	TRBJ2-1	TRBD2	TGTGCCAACAGTAAACTTTCAACCGGGACTAGCGGGGGGCGTTACAATGAGCAGTTCTTC	CANSKLSTGTSGGRYNEQFF
.	TRBV6-5	TRBJ1-2	TRBD1	TGTGCCAGCAGCCGAGGCGAAGGGACAGTAGCCTATGGCTACACCTTC	CASSRGEGTVAYGYTF